This T cell receptor beta chain was sequenced during a study of CD4 T cells in relation to SARS-CoV-2 and coronaviruses. For the study at large: Shared crossreactive spike epitopes were mapped to their HLA restriction. Study-level points and caveats: Around two thirds of donors had memory CD4+ clonotypes crossrecognizing SARS-CoV-2 and common cold coronavirus spike. No donor gave both pre-pandemic and post-infection samples.

Uncultured naive and memory CD4+ T cells supplied DNA for deep TCR-beta sequencing. Profiled with immunoSEQ multiplex PCR; TCRdb holds only in-frame clones, not every one. Of tens of thousands of clones listed, roughly 90% are singletons. With regard to this clone: What it binds is not known.

V shed 6 bases and J 5 bases; nucleotides not matched to a gene: 7. Per the germline V gene, CDR1 is ENHRY and CDR2 is SYGVKD. This CDR3 comprises 15 residues. The chain couples TRBV10-3 to TRBJ2-7, with 13 bases that match TRBD2. The sequenced sample consisted of memory CD4+ T cells from PBMCs. This TCR derives from an adult with COVID-19. CDR3 amino acids: CAISLTSGGADEQYF. The CDR3 bases are TGTGCCATCAGCCTCACTAGCGGGGGGGCCGACGAGCAGTACTTC.